Shown below are 9 T cell receptor beta chains from a single sample sequenced in a study of T cells in Graves' hyperthyroidism and ophthalmopathy. Amplified TCR beta CDR3 regions came from RNA transcripts. RT-PCR in the first round (using the HTBI primer set) targeted the TCR CDR3. MiXCR, applied by TCRdb to the multiplex PCR reads, yields one record per CDR3 protein. The sample records about 400,000 distinct CDR3 sequences, under 15% being singletons. Sequenced: blood. The receptor source for this set is a woman in her 30s with Graves' hyperthyroidism.

Remarks on this clonotype: A clone one base away is much larger, so this may be a read error. The chain couples TRBV9 to TRBJ1-4; D not resolved. Germline CDR1 SGDLS, CDR2 YYNGEE. Trimming removed 4 bases at V and 10 bases at J, with 17 bases between. This CDR3 contains 14 residues. The DNA of the CDR3 is TGTGCCAGCAGCCCCCCGGCCGGAATGGGAAAACTGTTTTTT. Translated, it gives CASSPPAGMGKLFF. The full variable domain, with the rest looked up from reference TRBV9 and TRBJ1-4, is DSGVTQTPKHLITATGQRVTLRCSPRSGDLSVYWYQQSLDQGLQFLIQYYNGEERAKGNILERFSAQQFPDLHSELNLSSLELGDSALYFCASSPPAGMGKLFFGSGTQLSVL.

The rearrangement uses TRBV25-1 and TRBJ2-5; 7 nucleotides agree with TRBD1. CDR3 length equals 14 residues. CDR1 and CDR2 (germline): MGHDK, SYGVNS. V lost 2 bases to trimming and J lost 3 bases; unmatched junction nucleotides: 3. In nucleotides, the CDR3 is TGTGCCAGCAGTGAAGGAGACAGGGAAGAGACCCAGTACTTC. Translating it yields CASSEGDREETQYF.

This chain joins TRBV6-1 and TRBJ2-2; TRBD2 matches 8 bases. Germline V gene data show CDR1 as MNHNS and CDR2 as SASEGT. The CDR3 covers 17 residues. With 6 bases clipped from V and 4 bases from J, the junction kept 13 bases outside the gene matches. The CDR3 sequence: CASSYGTRSSVTGELFF. The CDR3 DNA reads TGTGCCAGCAGCTACGGGACTAGGTCGTCGGTCACCGGGGAGCTGTTTTTT.

The chain couples TRBV7-8 to TRBJ2-1; TRBD2 matches at 9 bases. V was clipped by 4 bases and J by 2 bases; unmatched bases: 6. This CDR3 spans 16 amino acids. Germline-derived CDR1 and CDR2 are SGHVS and FQNEAQ. This chain's CDR3 is CASSSIAGAPYNEQFF. The CDR3 nucleotides are TGTGCCAGCAGCTCTATAGCGGGAGCTCCCTACAATGAGCAGTTCTTC. The whole variable domain, remainder taken from reference TRBV7-8 and TRBJ2-1, is GAGVSQSPRYKVAKRGQDVALRCDPISGHVSLFWYQQALGQGPEFLTYFQNEAQLDKSGLPSDRFFAERPEGSVSTLKIQRTQQEDSAVYLCASSSIAGAPYNEQFFGPGTRLTVL.

The gene calls are TRBV10-3 and TRBJ2-3; 10 bases fit TRBD2. The CDR3 length is 17 residues. CDR1 is ENHRY and CDR2 is SYGVKD in the germline V gene. The V segment lost 10 bases and the J segment 4 bases; nucleotides outside the gene matches: 17. The CDR3 DNA reads TGTGCCACCTGGACCGGGACTAGCGCGGGAGCCTCAGATACGCAGTATTTT. It codes for CATWTGTSAGASDTQYF.

This clonotype came up a few times. This chain joins TRBV6-5 and TRBJ1-5, with 8 bases matching TRBD1. The CDR3 consists of 17 residues. V gave up 2 bases and J gave up 0 bases; unmatched junction bases: 6. CDR1 and CDR2 from the germline V gene are MNHEY and SVGAGI. CDR3 loop: CASSYPRTGNSNQPQHF. The CDR3 DNA follows: TGTGCCAGCAGTTACCCACGGACAGGGAATAGCAATCAGCCCCAGCATTTT.

This clonotype was counted only a few times. This chain links TRBV6-1 with TRBJ1-5; D is unresolved. The CDR3 contains 14 residues. V was pared by 6 bases and J by 0 bases, with 9 bases between. Germline values: CDR1 MNHNS, CDR2 SASEGT. The CDR3 region has the DNA TGTGCCAGCAGAGGAAAGGGTAGCAATCAGCCCCAGCATTTT. Translating it yields CASRGKGSNQPQHF.

This clonotype was counted many times. The gene calls are TRBV7-9 and TRBJ1-2, with 9 bases that match TRBD1. The CDR3 totals 14 residues. Unmatched junction bases numbered 6, after V lost 5 bases and J lost 5 bases. Germline CDR1 SEHNR, CDR2 FQNEAQ (reference sequence). The CDR3 region has the DNA TGTGCCAGCAGCCCTTCACAGGGGGCATATGGCTACACCTTC. This codes for CASSPSQGAYGYTF.

This clonotype was seen more than once but under ten times. V and J are TRBV7-6 and TRBJ1-1; no firm D call. The ends were cut back, 3 bases at V and 3 bases at J, with 17 bases in the middle. Germline values: CDR1 SGHVS, CDR2 FNYEAQ. The CDR3 totals 16 residues. DNA of the CDR3: TGTGCCAGCAGCTTGGGAGTCCCGGGGTGGGACACTGAAGCTTTCTTT. Translation: CASSLGVPGWDTEAFF.